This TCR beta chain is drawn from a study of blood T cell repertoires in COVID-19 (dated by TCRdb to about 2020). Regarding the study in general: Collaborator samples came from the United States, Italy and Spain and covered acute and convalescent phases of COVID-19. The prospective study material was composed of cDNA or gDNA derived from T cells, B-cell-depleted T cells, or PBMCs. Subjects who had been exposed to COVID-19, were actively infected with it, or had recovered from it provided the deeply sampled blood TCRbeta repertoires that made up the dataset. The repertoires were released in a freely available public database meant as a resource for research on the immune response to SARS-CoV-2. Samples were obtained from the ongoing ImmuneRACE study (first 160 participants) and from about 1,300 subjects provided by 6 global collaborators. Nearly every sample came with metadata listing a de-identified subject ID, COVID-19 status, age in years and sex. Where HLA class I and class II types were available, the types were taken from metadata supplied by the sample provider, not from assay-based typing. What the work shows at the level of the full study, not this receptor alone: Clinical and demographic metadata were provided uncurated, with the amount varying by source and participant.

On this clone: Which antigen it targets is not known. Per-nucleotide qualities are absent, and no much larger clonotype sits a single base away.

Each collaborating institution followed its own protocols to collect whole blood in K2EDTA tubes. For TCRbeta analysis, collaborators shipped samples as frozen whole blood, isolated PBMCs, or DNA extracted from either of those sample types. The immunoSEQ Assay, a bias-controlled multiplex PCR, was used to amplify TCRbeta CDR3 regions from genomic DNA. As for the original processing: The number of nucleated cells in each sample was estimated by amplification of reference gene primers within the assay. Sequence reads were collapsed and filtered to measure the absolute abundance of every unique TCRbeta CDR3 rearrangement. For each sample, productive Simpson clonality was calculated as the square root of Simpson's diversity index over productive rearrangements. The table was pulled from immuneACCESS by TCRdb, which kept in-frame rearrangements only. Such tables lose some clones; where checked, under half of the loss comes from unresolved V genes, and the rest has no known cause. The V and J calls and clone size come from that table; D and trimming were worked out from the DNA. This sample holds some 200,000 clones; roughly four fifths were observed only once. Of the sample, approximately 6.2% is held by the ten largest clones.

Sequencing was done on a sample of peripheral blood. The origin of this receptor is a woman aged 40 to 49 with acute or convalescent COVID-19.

CDR3 protein: CASSFLPRDIYTGELFF. Read as DNA, the sequence is TGTGCCAGCAGCTTTTTGCCAAGGGACATTTACACCGGGGAGCTGTTTTTT. The sequence links TRBV5-5 to TRBJ2-2; the D gene is perhaps TRBD1, on 6 matching bases. The CDR3 spans 17 residues, from the cysteine through the phenylalanine. This entry keeps only the CDR3 DNA: 51 bases, framed from base 1. V was cut back by 2 bases and J by 3 bases, leaving a gap of 17 bases between them. CDR1 and CDR2, per the germline V gene (reference sequence), are SGHKS and YYEKEE.